The 13 T cell receptor beta chains below were found in one sample sequenced in a study of blood T cell repertoires in COVID-19 (dated by TCRdb to between 2020 and 2021). Library preparation employed the immunoSEQ multiplex PCR assay. Drawn from immuneACCESS, this table holds only the in-frame rearrangements with V and J called that TCRdb kept. Clones are partly lost; checked studies trace under half to an unresolved V gene and leave the rest unexplained. The sample yields about 300,000 clones; 80% to 90% were counted once. In total, the top ten clones hold approximately 1.5% of the sample. The sequenced material came from peripheral blood. Receptor source: a woman in her 40s who had recovered from COVID-19.

The chain uses TRBV11-3 and TRBJ2-1, with D possibly TRBD2 on 6 matching bases. The V gene lost 1 base and the J gene lost 5 bases, with 6 bases spanning the gap. This CDR3 region has 13 residues. Germline V CDR1 and CDR2: SGHNT, YENEEA. CDR3 in amino acids: CASSLAGDNEQFF. The CDR3 DNA reads as TGTGCCAGCAGCTTAGCGGGGGACAATGAGCAGTTCTTC. Together with reference TRBV11-3 and TRBJ2-1, the CDR3 gives the full variable domain: EAGVVQSPRYKIIEKKQPVAFWCNPISGHNTLYWYLQNLGQGPELLIRYENEEAVDDSQLPKDRFSAERLKGVDSTLKIQPAELGDSAVYLCASSLAGDNEQFFGPGTRLTVL.

The chain has TRBV5-6 and TRBJ2-7; TRBD1 aligns across 9 bases. The J segment lost 4 bases and the V segment lost 3 bases, leaving 2 bases of the junction unmatched. Germline V lookup: CDR1 SGHDT, CDR2 YYEEEE. This CDR3 is 13 amino acids long. CDR3 nucleotide sequence: TGTGCCAGCAGCTCCGGACAGGGGTACGAGCAGTACTTC. It codes for CASSSGQGYEQYF.

The chain links TRBV7-2 to TRBJ2-3; 8 nucleotides match TRBD2. Germline V gene data show CDR1 as SGHTA and CDR2 as FQGNSA. The CDR3 spans 15 residues. Trimming cost V 2 bases and J 6 bases; bases outside gene matches: 7. The CDR3, as DNA: TGTGCCAGCAGCTTACTGACGGGGGGGCCGGATACGCAGTATTTT. It is translated as CASSLLTGGPDTQYF. The full variable domain, its missing parts supplied by reference TRBV7-2 and TRBJ2-3, is GAGVSQSPSNKVTEKGKDVELRCDPISGHTALYWYRQSLGQGLEFLIYFQGNSAPDKSGLPSDRFSAERTGGSVSTLTIQRTQQEDSAVYLCASSLLTGGPDTQYFGPGTRLTVL.

The chain couples TRBV7-9 to TRBJ1-2, with D unresolved. V was trimmed by 6 bases and J by 6 bases, leaving 14 bases between them. Germline loops: CDR1 SEHNR, CDR2 FQNEAQ (reference sequence). This CDR3 spans 13 amino acids. The DNA for the CDR3 is TGTGCCAGCAGTTCCGGGATTTCCCATGGCTACACCTTC. It specifies CASSSGISHGYTF.

The chain employs TRBV30 and TRBJ2-3; perhaps TRBD2 as D (6 bases). The CDR3 spans 13 residues. Germline V gene lookup returns CDR1 GTSNPN and CDR2 SVGIG (reference sequence). With 5 bases removed from V and 2 bases from J, the gap between germline ends came to 11 bases. The CDR3 DNA reads TGTGCCTGGGCGGGGATATACACAGATACGCAGTATTTT. Translated: CAWAGIYTDTQYF.

The chain combines TRBV4-3 with TRBJ1-2; 12 bases map to TRBD1. Germline V gives CDR1 LGHNA, CDR2 YSLEER. V gave up 2 bases and J gave up 8 bases; unmatched junction bases: 9. This CDR3 has 16 amino acids. The CDR3 region has the DNA TGCGCCAGCAGCCAAAATGCCGGGACAGGGGGCGAAGGCTACACCTTC. The encoded protein is CASSQNAGTGGEGYTF.

This clone was observed a handful of times. The same CDR3 can be traced to other DNA sequences in this sample. The chain is built from TRBV12-3 or TRBV12-4 and TRBJ2-5; D remains ambiguous. V was shortened by 3 bases and J by 4 bases, with 3 bases between the two germline ends. This CDR3 comprises 11 residues. CDR3 DNA: TGTGCCAGCAGTTTCGGAGAGACCCAGTACTTC. Translating gives CASSFGETQYF.

V is TRBV6-2 or TRBV6-3 and J is TRBJ2-7; 10 positions agree with TRBD2. V lost 6 bases and J lost 3; bases outside the gene matches: 8. CDR1 MNHEY and CDR2 SVGEGT come from the germline V gene. The CDR3 has 15 residues. The CDR3 sequence is CASSRTSGVYYEQYF. CDR3 DNA sequence: TGTGCCAGCAGCAGAACTAGCGGGGTATACTACGAGCAGTACTTC.

The chain is built from TRBV7-9 and TRBJ1-3; 7 nucleotides match TRBD1. Germline CDR1 and CDR2: SEHNR and FQNEAQ (reference sequence). The trim removed 8 bases at V and 7 bases at J, leaving 8 bases unmatched. This CDR3 has 13 residues. CDR3 nucleotides: TGTGCCAGCCAGGGGGAGAGGGGGAACACCATATATTTT. Protein sequence: CASQGERGNTIYF.

The CDR3 bases are TGTGCCAGCAGCAAAGAGGGACAGCCGAACACTGAAGCTTTCTTT. This gives the protein CASSKEGQPNTEAFF. This chain connects TRBV7-9 to TRBJ1-1, with 7 nucleotides matching TRBD1. CDR1 and CDR2 (germline): SEHNR, FQNEAQ (reference sequence). The CDR3 contains 15 residues. J lost 1 base, V lost 5 bases, and 7 bases had no gene match.

The chain recombines TRBV6-6 with TRBJ2-7; D perhaps matches TRBD2 (6 bases). With 4 bases removed from V and 2 bases from J, the gap between germline ends came to 15 bases. The CDR3 has 15 residues. The germline gives CDR1 MNHNY, CDR2 SVGAGI (reference sequence). CDR3 region: CASSSGGRPAYEQYF. Here the CDR3 DNA reads TGTGCCAGCAGTTCCGGGGGACGGCCCGCCTACGAGCAGTACTTC.

The J gene is TRBJ2-1, the V gene TRBV2; tentative D call: TRBD2 (6 bases). Germline assignment: CDR1 SNHLY and CDR2 FYNNEI. This CDR3 is 15 amino acids long. V lost 9 bases and J lost 3, with 18 bases in between. CDR3 in DNA: TGTGCCAGTCTGAGGGAGACTAGTGGCTACAATGAGCAGTTCTTC. Translated, it gives CASLRETSGYNEQFF.

This clone appeared a few times. The chain links TRBV19 to TRBJ2-3, with D tentatively TRBD2 (6 bases). The germline CDR1 and CDR2 sequences are LNHDA and SQIVND (reference sequence). CDR3 size: 15 residues. V lost 4 bases and J 1 base, leaving 12 bases between the germline ends. The CDR3 DNA follows: TGTGCCAGTAGTAGGGGACTGGAAGGCACAGATACGCAGTATTTT. Protein: CASSRGLEGTDTQYF.